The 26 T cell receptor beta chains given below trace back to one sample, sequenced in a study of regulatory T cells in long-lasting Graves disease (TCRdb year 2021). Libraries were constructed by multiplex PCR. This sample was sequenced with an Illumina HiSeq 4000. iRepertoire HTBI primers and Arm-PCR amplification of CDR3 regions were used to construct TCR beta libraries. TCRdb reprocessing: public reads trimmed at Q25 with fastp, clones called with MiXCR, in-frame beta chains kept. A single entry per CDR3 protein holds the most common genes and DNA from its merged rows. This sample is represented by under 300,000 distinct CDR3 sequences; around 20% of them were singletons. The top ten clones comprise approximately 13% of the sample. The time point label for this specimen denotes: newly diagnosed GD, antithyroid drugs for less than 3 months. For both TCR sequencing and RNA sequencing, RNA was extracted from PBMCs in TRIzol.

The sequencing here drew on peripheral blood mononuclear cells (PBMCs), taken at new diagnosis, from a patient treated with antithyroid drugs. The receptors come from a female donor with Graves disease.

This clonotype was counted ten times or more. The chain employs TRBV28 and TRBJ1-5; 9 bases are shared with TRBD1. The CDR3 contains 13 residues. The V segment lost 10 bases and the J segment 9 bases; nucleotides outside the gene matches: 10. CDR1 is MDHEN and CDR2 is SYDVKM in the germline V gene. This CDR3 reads CATLRQGDRPQHF. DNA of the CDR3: TGTGCCACCCTACGACAGGGGGACAGGCCCCAGCATTTT.

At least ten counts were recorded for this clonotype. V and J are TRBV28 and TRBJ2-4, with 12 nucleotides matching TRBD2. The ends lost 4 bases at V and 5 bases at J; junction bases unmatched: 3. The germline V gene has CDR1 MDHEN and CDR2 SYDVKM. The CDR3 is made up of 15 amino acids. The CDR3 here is CASSSSGGAENIQYF. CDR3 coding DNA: TGTGCCAGCAGTTCTAGCGGGGGGGCCGAAAACATTCAGTACTTC. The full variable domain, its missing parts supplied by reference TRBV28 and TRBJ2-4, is DVKVTQSSRYLVKRTGEKVFLECVQDMDHENMFWYRQDPGLGLRLIYFSYDVKMKEKGDIPEGYSVSREKKERFSLILESASTNQTSMYLCASSSSGGAENIQYFGAGTRLSVL.

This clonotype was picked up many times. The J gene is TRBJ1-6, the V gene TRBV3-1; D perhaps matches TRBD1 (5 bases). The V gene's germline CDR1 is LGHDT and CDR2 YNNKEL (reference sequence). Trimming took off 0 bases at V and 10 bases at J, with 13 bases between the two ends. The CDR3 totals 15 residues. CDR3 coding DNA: TGTGCCAGCAGCCAAGATTGGGCAGGGAGATCACCCCTCCACTTT. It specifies CASSQDWAGRSPLHF.

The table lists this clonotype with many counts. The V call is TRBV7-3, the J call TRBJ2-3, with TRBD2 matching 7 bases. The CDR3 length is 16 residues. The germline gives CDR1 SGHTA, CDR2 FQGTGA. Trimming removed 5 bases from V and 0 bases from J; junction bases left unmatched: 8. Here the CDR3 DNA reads TGTGCCAGCAGCCTCGCTGGGACTACAAGCACAGATACGCAGTATTTT. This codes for CASSLAGTTSTDTQYF.

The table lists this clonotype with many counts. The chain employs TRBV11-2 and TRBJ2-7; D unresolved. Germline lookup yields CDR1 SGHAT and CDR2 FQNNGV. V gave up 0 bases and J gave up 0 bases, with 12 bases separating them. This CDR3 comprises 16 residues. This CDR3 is CASSLDRAASSYEQYF. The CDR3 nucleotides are TGTGCCAGCAGCTTAGATCGGGCGGCGAGCTCCTACGAGCAGTACTTC.

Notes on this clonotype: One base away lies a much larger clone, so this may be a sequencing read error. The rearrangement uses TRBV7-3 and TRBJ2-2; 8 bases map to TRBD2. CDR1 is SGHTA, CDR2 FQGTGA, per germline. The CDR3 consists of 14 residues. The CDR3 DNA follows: TGTGCCAGCGGCTTAACGAGCGGGGGCGGGGAGCTGTTTTTT. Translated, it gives CASGLTSGGGELFF.

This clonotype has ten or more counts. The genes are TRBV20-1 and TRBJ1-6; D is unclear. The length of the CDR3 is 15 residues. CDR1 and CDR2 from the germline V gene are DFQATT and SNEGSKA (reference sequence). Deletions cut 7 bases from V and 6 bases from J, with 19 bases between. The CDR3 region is CSGTAGRNTNSPLHF. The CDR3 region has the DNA TGCAGTGGGACGGCGGGGAGGAACACTAATTCACCCCTCCACTTT.

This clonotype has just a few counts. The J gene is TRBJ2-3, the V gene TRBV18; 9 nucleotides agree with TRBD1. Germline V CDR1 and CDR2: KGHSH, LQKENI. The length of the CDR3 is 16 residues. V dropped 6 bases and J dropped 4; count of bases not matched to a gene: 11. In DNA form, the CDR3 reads TGTGCCAGCTCGACCGGGGGGACAGGGTTCGCAGATACGCAGTATTTT. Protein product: CASSTGGTGFADTQYF.

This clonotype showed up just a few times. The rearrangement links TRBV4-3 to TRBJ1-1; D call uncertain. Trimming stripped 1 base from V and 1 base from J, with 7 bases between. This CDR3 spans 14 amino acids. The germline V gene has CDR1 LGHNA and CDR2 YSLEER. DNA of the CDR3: TGCGCCAGCAGCCAAGGGCGGAGGAACACTGAAGCTTTCTTT. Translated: CASSQGRRNTEAFF.

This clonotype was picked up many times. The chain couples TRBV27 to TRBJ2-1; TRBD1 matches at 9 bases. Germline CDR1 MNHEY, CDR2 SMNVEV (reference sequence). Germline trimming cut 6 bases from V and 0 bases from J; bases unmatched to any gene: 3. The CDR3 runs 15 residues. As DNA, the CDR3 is TGTGCCAGCAGGGTACAGGGGGCCTCCTACAATGAGCAGTTCTTC. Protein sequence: CASRVQGASYNEQFF.

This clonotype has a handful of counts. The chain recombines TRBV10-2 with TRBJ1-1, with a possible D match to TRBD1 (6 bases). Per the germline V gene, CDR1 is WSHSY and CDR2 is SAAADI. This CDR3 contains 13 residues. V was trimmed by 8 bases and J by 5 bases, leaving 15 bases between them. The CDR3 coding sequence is TGCGCCAGCGCACAGGGAGATCGGACTGAAGCTTTCTTT. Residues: CASAQGDRTEAFF.

The CDR3 bases are TGTGCCAGCACGATTCAGGGGTTTAACTATGGCTACACCTTC. This gives the protein CASTIQGFNYGYTF. The chain combines TRBV12-3 or TRBV12-4 with TRBJ1-2; tentatively, D is TRBD1 (6 bases). Trimming cost V 7 bases and J 1 base, with 13 bases left between them. The CDR3 has 14 amino acids.

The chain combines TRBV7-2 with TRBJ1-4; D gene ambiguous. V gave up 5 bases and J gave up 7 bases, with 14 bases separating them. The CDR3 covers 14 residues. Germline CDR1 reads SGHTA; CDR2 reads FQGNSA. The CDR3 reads CASSAFGRGEKLFF. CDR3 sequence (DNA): TGTGCCAGCAGCGCGTTTGGGCGGGGTGAAAAACTGTTTTTT.

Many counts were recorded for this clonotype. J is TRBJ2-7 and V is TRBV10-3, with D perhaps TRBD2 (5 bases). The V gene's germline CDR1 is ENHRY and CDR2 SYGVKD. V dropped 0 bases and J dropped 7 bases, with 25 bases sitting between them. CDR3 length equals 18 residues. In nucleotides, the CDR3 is TGTGCCATCAGTGAGTCGTTTACGAAACTAGTCAGAGTTAAGGAGCAGTACTTC. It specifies CAISESFTKLVRVKEQYF.

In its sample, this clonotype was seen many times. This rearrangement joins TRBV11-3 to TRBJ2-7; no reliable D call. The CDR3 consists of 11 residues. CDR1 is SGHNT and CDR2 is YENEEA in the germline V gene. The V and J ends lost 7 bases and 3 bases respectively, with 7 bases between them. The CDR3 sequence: CASTDGYEQYF. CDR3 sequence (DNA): TGTGCCAGCACAGACGGCTACGAGCAGTACTTC.

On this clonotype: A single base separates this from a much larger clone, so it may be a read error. This CDR3 reads CASSHGQKAEQYF. CDR3 DNA sequence: TGCGCCAGCAGCCATGGACAGAAGGCCGAGCAGTACTTC. This chain joins TRBV4-3 and TRBJ2-7, with D maybe TRBD1 (6 bases). Trimming left V 3 bases short and J 6 bases short, with 12 bases between. Germline CDR1 and CDR2: LGHNA and YSLEER. The CDR3 runs 13 residues.

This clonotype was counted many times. The CDR3 sequence: CASTSGGNYGYTF. The CDR3 nucleotides are TGTGCCAGCACCTCCGGGGGTAACTATGGCTACACCTTC. The chain has TRBV6-1 and TRBJ1-2; D may be TRBD1 (5 bases). V was pared by 7 bases and J by 1 base, with 10 bases between. The germline CDR1 and CDR2 sequences are MNHNS and SASEGT. The CDR3 consists of 13 residues.

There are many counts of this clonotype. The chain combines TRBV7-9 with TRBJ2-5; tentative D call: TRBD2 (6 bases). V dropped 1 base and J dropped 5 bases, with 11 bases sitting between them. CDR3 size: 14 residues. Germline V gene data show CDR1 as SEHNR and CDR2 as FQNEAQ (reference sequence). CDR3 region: CASSLGFGGETQYF. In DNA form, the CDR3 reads TGTGCCAGCAGCTTAGGATTCGGGGGTGAGACCCAGTACTTC.

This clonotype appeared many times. This chain's CDR3 is CSANPGGQGADQPQHF. CDR3 coding DNA: TGCAGTGCCAACCCTGGGGGACAGGGGGCGGATCAGCCCCAGCATTTT. V and J are TRBV20-1 and TRBJ1-5; 12 positions match TRBD1. Unmatched junction bases numbered 11, after V lost 6 bases and J lost 5 bases. CDR1 is DFQATT, CDR2 SNEGSKA, per germline (reference sequence). This CDR3 spans 16 amino acids.

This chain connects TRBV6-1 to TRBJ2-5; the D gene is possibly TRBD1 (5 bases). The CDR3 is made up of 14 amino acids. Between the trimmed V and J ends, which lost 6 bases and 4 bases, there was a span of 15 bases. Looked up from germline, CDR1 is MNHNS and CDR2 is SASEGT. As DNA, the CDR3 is TGTGCCAGCAGAGACAGTTGTGGCAGAGAGACCCAGTACTTC. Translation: CASRDSCGRETQYF.

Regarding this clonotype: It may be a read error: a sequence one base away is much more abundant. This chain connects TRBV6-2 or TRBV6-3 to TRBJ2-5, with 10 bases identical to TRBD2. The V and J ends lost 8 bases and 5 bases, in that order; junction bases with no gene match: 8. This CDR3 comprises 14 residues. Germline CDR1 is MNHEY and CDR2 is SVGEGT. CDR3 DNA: TGTGCCAGCGGTCGCGGACTAGCGGTCGAGACCCAGTACTTC. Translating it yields CASGRGLAVETQYF.

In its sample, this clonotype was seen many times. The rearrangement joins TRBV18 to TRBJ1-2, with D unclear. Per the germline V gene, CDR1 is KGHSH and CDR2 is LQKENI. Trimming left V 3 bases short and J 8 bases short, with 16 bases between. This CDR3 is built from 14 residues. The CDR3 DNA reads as TGTGCCAGCTCACCGGACTCGGGGAGGAGCGGCTACACCTTC. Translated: CASSPDSGRSGYTF.

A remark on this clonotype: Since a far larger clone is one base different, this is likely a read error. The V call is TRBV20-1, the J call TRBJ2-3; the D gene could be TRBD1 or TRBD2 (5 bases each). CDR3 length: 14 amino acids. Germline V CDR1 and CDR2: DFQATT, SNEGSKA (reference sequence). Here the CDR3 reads CSASSGGIGETPYF. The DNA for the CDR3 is TGCAGTGCTAGTTCTGGGGGTATCGGGGAGACCCCGTACTTC.

CDR3 sequence: CASSFWGPKNSPLHF. DNA for the CDR3: TGTGCCAGCAGTTTCTGGGGGCCTAAAAATTCACCCCTCCACTTT. This chain joins TRBV27 and TRBJ1-6; tentatively, D is TRBD1 (6 bases). The CDR3 spans 15 residues. Trimming took 3 bases from V and 7 from J, leaving 13 bases between them. Germline lookup yields CDR1 MNHEY and CDR2 SMNVEV (reference sequence).

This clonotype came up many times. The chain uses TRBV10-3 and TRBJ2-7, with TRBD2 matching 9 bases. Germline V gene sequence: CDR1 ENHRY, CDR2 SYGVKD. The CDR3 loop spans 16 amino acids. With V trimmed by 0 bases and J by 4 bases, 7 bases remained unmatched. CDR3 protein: CAISESLSGSGYEQYF. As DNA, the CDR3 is TGTGCCATCAGTGAGTCACTTAGCGGGAGTGGATACGAGCAGTACTTC.

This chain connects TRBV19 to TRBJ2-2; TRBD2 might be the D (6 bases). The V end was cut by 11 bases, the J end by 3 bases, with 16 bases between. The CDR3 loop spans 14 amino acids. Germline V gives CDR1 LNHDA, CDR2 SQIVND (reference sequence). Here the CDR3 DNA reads TGTGCCTCAAGGAGGGGTCCCTACACCGGGGAGCTGTTTTTT. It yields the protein CASRRGPYTGELFF.